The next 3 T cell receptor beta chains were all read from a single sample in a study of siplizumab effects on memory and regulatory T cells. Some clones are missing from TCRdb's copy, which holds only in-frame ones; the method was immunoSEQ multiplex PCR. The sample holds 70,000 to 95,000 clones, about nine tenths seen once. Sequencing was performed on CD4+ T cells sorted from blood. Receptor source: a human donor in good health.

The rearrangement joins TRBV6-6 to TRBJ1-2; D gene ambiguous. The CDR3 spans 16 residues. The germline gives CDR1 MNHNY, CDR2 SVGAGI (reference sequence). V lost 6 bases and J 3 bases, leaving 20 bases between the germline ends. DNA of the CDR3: TGTGCCAGCAGCCCACTTCCACCGAGGACCGACTATGGCTACACCTTC. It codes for CASSPLPPRTDYGYTF.

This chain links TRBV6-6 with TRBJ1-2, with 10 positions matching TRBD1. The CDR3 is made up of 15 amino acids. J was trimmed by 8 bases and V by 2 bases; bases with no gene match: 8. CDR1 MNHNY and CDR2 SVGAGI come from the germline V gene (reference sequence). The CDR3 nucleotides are TGTGCCAGCAGTTACCCCCAGAGGGACAGGGGAGGCTACACCTTC. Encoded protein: CASSYPQRDRGGYTF.

The CDR3 spells CASSPGTIDYNEQFF. CDR3 nucleotide sequence: TGCGCCAGCAGCCCCGGGACAATAGACTACAATGAGCAGTTCTTC. The rearrangement joins TRBV5-1 to TRBJ2-1; possible D gene TRBD1, 6 bases. Germline loops: CDR1 SGHRS, CDR2 YFSETQ. The length of the CDR3 is 15 residues. The V and J ends lost 4 bases and 3 bases respectively, with 14 bases between them.